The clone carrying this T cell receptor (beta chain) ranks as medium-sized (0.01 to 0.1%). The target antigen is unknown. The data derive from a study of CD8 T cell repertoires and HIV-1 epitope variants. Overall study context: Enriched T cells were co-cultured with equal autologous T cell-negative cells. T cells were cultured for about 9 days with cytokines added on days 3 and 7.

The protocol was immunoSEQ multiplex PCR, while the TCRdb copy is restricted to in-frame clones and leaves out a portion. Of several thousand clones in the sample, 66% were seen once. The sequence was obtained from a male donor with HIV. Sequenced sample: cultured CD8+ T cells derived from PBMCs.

The CDR3: CASSESIGQAYEQYF. The CDR3 nucleotides read TGTGCCAGCAGCGAATCAATAGGACAAGCCTACGAGCAGTACTTC. The V call is TRBV28, the J call TRBJ2-7, with D perhaps matching TRBD1 (5 bases). Germline lookup yields CDR1 MDHEN and CDR2 SYDVKM. Trimming left V 6 bases short and J 2 bases short, with 17 bases between. This CDR3 spans 15 amino acids.